The subject of this entry is one TCR beta chain. The sample comes from a study of blood T cell repertoires in COVID-19. Study summary: Two negative PCRs, clearance, or symptom resolution had been documented for recovered Cohort 3 donors.

In the authors' methods: Amplification from reference gene primers served as the basis for estimated nucleated cell counts. Some clones are missing from TCRdb's copy, which holds only in-frame ones; the method was immunoSEQ multiplex PCR. V and J calls and clone size come straight from that table; D and trimming were deduced from the DNA. Of roughly 210,000 clones in the sample, around 86% are singletons; the top ten hold 7.2%. Participants spanned ages about 18 to 100 years and resided in roughly 22 US areas. The receptor was derived from a man aged 30-40 years in a cohort exposed to, infected with or recovered from COVID-19 (not recorded which). Input material: PBMCs or T cells enriched from blood (not recorded which).

CDR3 sequence reads: CASSVADLQGTGNTIYF. CDR3 nucleotides: TGTGCCAGCAGCGTAGCCGACCTACAGGGAACTGGAAACACCATATATTTT. The rearrangement joins TRBV9 to TRBJ1-3, with D possibly matching TRBD1 (6 bases). V was trimmed by 0 bases and J by 2 bases, leaving 15 bases between them. Germline V gene lookup returns CDR1 SGDLS and CDR2 YYNGEE. This CDR3 is built from 17 residues.